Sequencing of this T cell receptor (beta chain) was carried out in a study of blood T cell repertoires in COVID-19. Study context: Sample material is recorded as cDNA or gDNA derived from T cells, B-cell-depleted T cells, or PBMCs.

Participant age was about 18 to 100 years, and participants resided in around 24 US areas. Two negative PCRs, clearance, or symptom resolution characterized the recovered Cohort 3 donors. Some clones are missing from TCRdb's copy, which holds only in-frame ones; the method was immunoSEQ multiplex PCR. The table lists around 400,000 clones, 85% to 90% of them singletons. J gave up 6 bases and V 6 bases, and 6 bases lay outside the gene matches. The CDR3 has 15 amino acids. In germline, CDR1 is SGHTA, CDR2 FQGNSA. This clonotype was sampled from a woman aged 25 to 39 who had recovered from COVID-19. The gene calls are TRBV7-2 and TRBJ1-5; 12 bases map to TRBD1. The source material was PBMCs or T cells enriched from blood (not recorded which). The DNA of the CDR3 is TGTGCCAGCAGTAGGGGACAGGGGGCAGGTCAGCCCCAGCATTTT. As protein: CASSRGQGAGQPQHF.